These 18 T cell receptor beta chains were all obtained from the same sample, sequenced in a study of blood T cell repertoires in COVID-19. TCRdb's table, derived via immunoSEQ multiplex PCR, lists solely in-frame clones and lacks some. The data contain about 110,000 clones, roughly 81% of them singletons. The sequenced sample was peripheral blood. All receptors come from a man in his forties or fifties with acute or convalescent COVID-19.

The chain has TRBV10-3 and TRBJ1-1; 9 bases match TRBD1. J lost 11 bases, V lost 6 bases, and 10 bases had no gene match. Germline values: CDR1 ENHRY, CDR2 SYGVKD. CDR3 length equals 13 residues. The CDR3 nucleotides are TGTGCCATCAGGGGTTTGGGACAGGGTTCGGCTTTCTTT. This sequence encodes CAIRGLGQGSAFF.

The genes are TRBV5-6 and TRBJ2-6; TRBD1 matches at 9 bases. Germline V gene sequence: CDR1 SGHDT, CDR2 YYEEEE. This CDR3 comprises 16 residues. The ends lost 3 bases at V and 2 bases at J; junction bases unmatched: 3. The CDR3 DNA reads TGTGCCAGCAGCTGGACAGGGGCGCCTGGGGCCAACGTCCTGACTTTC. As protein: CASSWTGAPGANVLTF.

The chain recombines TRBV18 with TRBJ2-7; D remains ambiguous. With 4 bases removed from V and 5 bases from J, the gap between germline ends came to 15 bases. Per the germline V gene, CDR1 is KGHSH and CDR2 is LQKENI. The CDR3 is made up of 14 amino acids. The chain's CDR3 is CASSLAVGWNEQYF. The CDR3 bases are TGTGCCAGCTCACTGGCGGTGGGTTGGAACGAGCAGTACTTC.

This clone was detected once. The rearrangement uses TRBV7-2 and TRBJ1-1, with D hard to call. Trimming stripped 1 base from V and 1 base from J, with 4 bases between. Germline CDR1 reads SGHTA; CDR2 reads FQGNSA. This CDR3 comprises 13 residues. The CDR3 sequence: CASSLEQNTEAFF. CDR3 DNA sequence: TGTGCCAGCAGCTTAGAACAGAACACTGAAGCTTTCTTT.

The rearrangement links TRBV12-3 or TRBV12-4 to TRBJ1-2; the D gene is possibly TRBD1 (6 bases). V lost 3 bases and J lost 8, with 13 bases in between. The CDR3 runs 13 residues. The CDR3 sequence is CASSFGGIGGYTF. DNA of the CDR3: TGTGCCAGCAGTTTTGGGGGCATTGGCGGCTACACCTTC.

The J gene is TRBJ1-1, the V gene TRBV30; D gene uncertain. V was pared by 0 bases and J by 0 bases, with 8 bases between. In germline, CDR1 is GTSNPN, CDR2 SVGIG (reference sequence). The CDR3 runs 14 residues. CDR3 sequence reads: CAWSVGQVNTEAFF. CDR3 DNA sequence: TGTGCCTGGAGTGTGGGTCAGGTGAACACTGAAGCTTTCTTT. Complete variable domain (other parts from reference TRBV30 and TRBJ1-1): SQTIHQWPATLVQPVGSPLSLECTVEGTSNPNLYWYRQAAGRGLQLLFYSVGIGQISSEVPQNLSASRPQDRQFILSSKKLLLSDSGFYLCAWSVGQVNTEAFFGQGTRLTVV.

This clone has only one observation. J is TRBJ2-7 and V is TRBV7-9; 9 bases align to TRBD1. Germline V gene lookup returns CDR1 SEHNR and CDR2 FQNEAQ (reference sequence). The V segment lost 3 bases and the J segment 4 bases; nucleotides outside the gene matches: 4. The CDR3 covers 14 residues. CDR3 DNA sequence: TGTGCCAGCAGCTTCGCTGGACAGGGGTACGAGCAGTACTTC. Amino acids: CASSFAGQGYEQYF.

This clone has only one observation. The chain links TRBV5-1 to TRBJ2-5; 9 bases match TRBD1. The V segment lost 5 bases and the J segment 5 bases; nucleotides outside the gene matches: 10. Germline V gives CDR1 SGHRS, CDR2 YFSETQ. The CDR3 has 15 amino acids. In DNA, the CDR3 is TGCGCCAGCAGTCTGGCGGGACAGGGAGTCGAGACCCAGTACTTC. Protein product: CASSLAGQGVETQYF.

The CDR3, as DNA: TGTGCCAGCGGAGACAGGGCCTATGGCTACACCTTC. Amino acids: CASGDRAYGYTF. The chain couples TRBV6-5 to TRBJ1-2; 7 bases align to TRBD1. J was trimmed by 4 bases and V by 8 bases; bases with no gene match: 4. The CDR3 runs 12 residues. Germline lookup yields CDR1 MNHEY and CDR2 SVGAGI.

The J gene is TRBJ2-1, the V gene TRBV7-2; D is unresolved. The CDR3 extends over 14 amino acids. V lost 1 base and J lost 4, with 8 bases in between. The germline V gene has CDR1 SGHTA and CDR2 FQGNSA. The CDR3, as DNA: TGTGCCAGCAGCTTAGTACCCAGTTACAATGAGCAGTTCTTC. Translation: CASSLVPSYNEQFF.

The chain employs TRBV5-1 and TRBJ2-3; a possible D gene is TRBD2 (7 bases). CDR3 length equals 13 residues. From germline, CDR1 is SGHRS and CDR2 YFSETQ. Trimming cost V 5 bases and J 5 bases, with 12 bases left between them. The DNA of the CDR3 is TGCGCCAGCAGTATCGGGGGGCAAGATACGCAGTATTTT. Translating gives CASSIGGQDTQYF.

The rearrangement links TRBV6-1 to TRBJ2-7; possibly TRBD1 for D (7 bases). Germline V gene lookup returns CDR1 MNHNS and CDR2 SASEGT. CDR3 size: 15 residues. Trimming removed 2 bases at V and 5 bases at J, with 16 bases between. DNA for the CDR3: TGTGCCAGCAGTGAACTGGCAGGGGGGATCAACGAGCAGTACTTC. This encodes CASSELAGGINEQYF.

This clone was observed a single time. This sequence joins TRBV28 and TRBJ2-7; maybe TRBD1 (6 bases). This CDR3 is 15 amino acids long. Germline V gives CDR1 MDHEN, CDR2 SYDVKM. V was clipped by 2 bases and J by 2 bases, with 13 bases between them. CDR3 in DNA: TGTGCCAGCAGTTTAGGGTCGGACAGAGCCTACGAGCAGTACTTC. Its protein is CASSLGSDRAYEQYF.

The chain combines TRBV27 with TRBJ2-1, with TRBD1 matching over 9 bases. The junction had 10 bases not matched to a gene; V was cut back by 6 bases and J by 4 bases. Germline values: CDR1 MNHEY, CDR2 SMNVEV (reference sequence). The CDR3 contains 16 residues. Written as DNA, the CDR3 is TGTGCCAGCAGCAGACAGGGGGTGGACTTTTACAATGAGCAGTTCTTC. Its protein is CASSRQGVDFYNEQFF.

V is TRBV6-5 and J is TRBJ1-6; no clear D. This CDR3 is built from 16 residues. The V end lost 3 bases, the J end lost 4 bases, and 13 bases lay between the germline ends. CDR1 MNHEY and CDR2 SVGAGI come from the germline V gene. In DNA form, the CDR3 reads TGTGCCAGCAGTTATCGGTCCCCCTTGTATAATTCACCCCTCCACTTT. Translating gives CASSYRSPLYNSPLHF.

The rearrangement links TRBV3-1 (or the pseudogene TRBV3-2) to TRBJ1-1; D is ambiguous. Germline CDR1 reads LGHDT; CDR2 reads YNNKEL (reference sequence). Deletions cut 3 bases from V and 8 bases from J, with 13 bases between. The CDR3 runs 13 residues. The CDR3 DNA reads TGTGCCAGCAGCCACGGGAGACGAGGGGAAGCTTTCTTT. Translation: CASSHGRRGEAFF.

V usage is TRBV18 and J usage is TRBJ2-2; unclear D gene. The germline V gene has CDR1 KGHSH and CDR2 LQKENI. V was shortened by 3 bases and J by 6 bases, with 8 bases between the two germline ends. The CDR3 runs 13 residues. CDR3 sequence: CASSPRKAGELFF. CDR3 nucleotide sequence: TGTGCCAGCTCACCGAGGAAGGCCGGGGAGCTGTTTTTT.

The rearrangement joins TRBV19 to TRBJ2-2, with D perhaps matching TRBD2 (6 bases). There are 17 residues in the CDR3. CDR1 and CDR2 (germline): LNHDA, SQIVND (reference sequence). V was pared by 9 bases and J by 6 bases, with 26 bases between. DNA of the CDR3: TGTGCCAGCCGCGATTGGGCGACTAGACTTTACGCCGGGGAGCTGTTTTTT. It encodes CASRDWATRLYAGELFF.